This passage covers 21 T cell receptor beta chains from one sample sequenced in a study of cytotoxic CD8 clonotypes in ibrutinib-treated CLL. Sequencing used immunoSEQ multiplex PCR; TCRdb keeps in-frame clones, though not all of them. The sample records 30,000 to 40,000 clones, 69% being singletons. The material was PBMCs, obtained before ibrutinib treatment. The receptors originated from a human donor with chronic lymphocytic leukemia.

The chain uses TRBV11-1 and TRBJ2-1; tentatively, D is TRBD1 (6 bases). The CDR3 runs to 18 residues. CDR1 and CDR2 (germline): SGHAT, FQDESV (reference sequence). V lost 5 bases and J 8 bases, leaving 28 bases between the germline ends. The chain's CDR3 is CASSPARGGSTGAYEQFF. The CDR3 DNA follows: TGTGCCAGCAGCCCCGCCCGAGGGGGTAGCACCGGTGCATATGAGCAGTTCTTC.

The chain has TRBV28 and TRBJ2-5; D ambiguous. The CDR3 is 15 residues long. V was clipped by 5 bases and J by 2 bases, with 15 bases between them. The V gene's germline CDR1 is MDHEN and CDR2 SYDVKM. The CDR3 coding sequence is TGTGCCAGCAGTCAATGGAGCTGGCAGCAAGAGACCCAGTACTTC. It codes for CASSQWSWQQETQYF.

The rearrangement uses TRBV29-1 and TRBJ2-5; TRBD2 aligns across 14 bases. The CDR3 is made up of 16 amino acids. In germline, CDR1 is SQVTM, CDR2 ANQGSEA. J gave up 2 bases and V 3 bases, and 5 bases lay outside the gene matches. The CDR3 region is CSVDFGLAGGQETQYF. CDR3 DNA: TGCAGCGTTGACTTTGGACTAGCGGGGGGACAAGAGACCCAGTACTTC.

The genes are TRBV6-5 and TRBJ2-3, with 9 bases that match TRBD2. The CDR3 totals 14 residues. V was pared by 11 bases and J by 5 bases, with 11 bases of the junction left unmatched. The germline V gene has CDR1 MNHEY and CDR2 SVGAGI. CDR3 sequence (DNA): TGTGCCGGGGGGGTTAGCGGGAGTGTAGATACGCAGTATTTT. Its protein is CAGGVSGSVDTQYF.

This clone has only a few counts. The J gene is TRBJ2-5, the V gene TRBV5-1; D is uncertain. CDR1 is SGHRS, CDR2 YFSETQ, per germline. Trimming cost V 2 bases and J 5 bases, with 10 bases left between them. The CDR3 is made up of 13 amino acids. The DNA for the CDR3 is TGCGCCAGCAGCTTTAGTGGTTCCGAGACCCAGTACTTC. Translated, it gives CASSFSGSETQYF.

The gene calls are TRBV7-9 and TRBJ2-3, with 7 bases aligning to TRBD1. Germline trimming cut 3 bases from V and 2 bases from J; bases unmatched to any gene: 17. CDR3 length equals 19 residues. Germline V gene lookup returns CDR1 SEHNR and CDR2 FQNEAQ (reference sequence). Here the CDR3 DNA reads TGTGCCAGCAGCTTTGACAGGGACCCGAGGATCTTCGTCACAGATACGCAGTATTTT. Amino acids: CASSFDRDPRIFVTDTQYF.

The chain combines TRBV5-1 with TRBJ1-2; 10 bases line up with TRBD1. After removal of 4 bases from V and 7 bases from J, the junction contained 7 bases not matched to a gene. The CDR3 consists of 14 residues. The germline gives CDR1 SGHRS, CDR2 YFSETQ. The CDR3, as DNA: TGCGCCAGCAGCCCGACAGGGGGCGAGGCTGGCTACACCTTC. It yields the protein CASSPTGGEAGYTF.

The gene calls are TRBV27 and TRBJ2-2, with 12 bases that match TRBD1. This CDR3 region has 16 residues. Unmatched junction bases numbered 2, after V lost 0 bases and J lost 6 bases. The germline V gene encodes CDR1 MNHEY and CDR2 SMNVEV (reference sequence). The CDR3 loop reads CASSLSGQGAAGELFF. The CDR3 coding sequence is TGTGCCAGCAGTTTATCGGGACAGGGGGCGGCCGGGGAGCTGTTTTTT.

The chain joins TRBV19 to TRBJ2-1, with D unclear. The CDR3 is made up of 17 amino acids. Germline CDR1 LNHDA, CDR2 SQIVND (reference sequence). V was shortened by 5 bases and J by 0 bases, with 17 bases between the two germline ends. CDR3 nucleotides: TGTGCCAGTAGTTATGAGACGGGTAGCAGCTCCTACAATGAGCAGTTCTTC. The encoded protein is CASSYETGSSSYNEQFF.

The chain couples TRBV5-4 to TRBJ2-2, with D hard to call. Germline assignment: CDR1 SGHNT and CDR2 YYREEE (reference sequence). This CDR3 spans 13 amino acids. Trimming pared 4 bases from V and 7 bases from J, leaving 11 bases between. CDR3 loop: CASSTGPNGELFF. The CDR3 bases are TGTGCCAGCAGCACCGGACCAAACGGGGAGCTGTTTTTT.

CDR3 coding DNA: TGTGCCAGCAGAAAAGACTCTGGAAACACCATATATTTT. Encoded protein: CASRKDSGNTIYF. The gene calls are TRBV6-4 and TRBJ1-3; D unclear. The V end was cut by 6 bases, the J end by 0 bases, with 6 bases between. Germline V gene data show CDR1 as MRHNA and CDR2 as SNTAGT. This CDR3 is 13 amino acids long.

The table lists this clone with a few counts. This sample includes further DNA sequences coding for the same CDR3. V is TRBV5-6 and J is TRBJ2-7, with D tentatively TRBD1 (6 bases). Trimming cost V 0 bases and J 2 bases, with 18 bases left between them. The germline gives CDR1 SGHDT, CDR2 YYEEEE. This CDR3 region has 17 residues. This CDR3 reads CASSLAGQGLAAYEQYF. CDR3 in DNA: TGTGCCAGCAGCTTGGCCGGGCAGGGGCTTGCGGCCTACGAGCAGTACTTC.

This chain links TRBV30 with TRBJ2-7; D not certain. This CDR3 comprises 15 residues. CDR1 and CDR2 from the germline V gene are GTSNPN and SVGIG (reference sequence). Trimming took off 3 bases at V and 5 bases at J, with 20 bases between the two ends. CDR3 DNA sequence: TGTGCCTGGAGCACACCCCTCTTAAAGAAGGACGAGCAGTACTTC. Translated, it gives CAWSTPLLKKDEQYF.

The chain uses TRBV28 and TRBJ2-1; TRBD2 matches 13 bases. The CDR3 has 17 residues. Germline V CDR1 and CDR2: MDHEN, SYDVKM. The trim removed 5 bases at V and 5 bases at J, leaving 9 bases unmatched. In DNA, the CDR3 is TGTGCCAGCAGTCCTCCGACTAGCGGGAGGCCCCACAATGAGCAGTTCTTC. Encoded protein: CASSPPTSGRPHNEQFF.

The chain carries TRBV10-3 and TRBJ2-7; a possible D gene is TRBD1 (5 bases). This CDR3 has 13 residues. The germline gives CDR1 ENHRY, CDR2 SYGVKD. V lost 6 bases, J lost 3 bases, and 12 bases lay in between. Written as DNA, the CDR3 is TGTGCCATCAGCGAGAGGCAGGGCTACGAGCAGTACTTC. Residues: CAISERQGYEQYF.

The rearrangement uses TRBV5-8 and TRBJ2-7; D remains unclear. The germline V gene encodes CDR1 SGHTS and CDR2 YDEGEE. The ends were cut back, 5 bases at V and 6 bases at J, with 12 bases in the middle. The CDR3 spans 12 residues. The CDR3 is CASSLGRSEQYF. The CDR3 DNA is TGTGCCAGCAGTTTAGGCCGGTCCGAGCAGTACTTC.

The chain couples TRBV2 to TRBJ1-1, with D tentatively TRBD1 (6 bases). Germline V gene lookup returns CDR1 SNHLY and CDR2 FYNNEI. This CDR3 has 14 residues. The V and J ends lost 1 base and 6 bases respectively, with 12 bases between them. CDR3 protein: CASSEGPEGAEAFF. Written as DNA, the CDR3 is TGTGCCAGCAGTGAAGGACCAGAGGGGGCTGAAGCTTTCTTT.

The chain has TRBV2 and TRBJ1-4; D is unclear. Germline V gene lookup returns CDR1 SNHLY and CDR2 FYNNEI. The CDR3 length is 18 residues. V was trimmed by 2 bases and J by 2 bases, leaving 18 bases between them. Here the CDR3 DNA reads TGTGCCAGCAGTGAACTGCCCCCCTATGAATGGACTAATGAAAAACTGTTTTTT. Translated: CASSELPPYEWTNEKLFF.

CDR3 in DNA: TGTGCCAGCAGTACGGGGAAGGGCTCCTACGAGCAGTACTTC. Protein product: CASSTGKGSYEQYF. V is TRBV2 and J is TRBJ2-7, with a possible D match to TRBD2 (5 bases). V lost 5 bases and J lost 0, with 11 bases in between. Germline CDR1 SNHLY, CDR2 FYNNEI. CDR3 length: 14 residues.

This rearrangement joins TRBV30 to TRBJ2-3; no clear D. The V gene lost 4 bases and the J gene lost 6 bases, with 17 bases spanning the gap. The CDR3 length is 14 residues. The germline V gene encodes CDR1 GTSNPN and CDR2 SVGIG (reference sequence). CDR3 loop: CAWNPAALGDTQYF. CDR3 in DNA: TGTGCCTGGAATCCGGCGGCACTTGGTGATACGCAGTATTTT.

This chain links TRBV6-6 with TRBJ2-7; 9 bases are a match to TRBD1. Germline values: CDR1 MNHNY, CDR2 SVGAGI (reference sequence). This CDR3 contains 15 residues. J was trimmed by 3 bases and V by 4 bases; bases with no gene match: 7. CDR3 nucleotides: TGTGCCAGCAGTTGGGGACAGGGAGGGTACTACGAGCAGTACTTC. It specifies CASSWGQGGYYEQYF.